The 4 T cell receptor beta chains listed next were all sequenced from one sample in a study of control samples from healthy donors and cancer patients. The method was immunoSEQ multiplex PCR; TCRdb's version includes in-frame clones alone and lacks a portion of them. The sample shows fewer than 200,000 clones, 80% to 95% of them seen only once. Sequencing was carried out using blood. The receptors were gathered from an older woman in good health.

The gene calls are TRBV6-2 or TRBV6-3 and TRBJ2-5; 9 bases match TRBD2. The V segment lost 4 bases and the J segment 3 bases; nucleotides outside the gene matches: 12. The CDR3 has 17 residues. In germline, CDR1 is MNHEY, CDR2 SVGEGT. The CDR3 nucleotides read TGTGCCAGCAGTTTTAATTGGCGGGGGGGCGGAAAAGAGACCCAGTACTTC. Residues: CASSFNWRGGGKETQYF.

The chain uses TRBV6-5 and TRBJ1-1; D not resolved. This CDR3 region has 13 residues. V was shortened by 6 bases and J by 10 bases, with 18 bases between the two germline ends. Germline V CDR1 and CDR2: MNHEY, SVGAGI. CDR3 bases: TGTGCCAGCAGCCCCTCCCATGGGAACTTAGCTTTCTTT. This sequence encodes CASSPSHGNLAFF.

This chain links TRBV19 with TRBJ1-2, with 8 bases that match TRBD1. Germline loops: CDR1 LNHDA, CDR2 SQIVND (reference sequence). CDR3 length: 13 amino acids. Trimming removed 6 bases from V and 4 bases from J; junction bases left unmatched: 4. The CDR3 loop reads CASSDRGSYGYTF. CDR3 bases: TGTGCCAGTAGCGACAGGGGTTCCTATGGCTACACCTTC.

The V call is TRBV4-3, the J call TRBJ1-1, with 9 nucleotides matching TRBD1. This CDR3 has 14 amino acids. Looked up from germline, CDR1 is LGHNA and CDR2 is YSLEER. The V gene end was trimmed by 4 bases and the J gene end by 4 bases; junction bases not matched to a gene: 4. The CDR3 protein is CASSLGQGPTEAFF. CDR3 bases: TGCGCCAGCAGCCTGGGACAGGGCCCCACTGAAGCTTTCTTT.